These T cell receptor beta chains were read from a single sample in a study of OX40 agonist ivuxolimab in advanced cancers. Repertoires were generated with immunoSEQ multiplex PCR, while TCRdb's copy carries only in-frame clones and drops some. Counted here are over 65,000 clones, approximately 83% occurring once; the ten biggest clones make up 2%. This specimen was CD4+ or CD8+ T cells sorted from blood, taken in a trial of the OX40 agonist ivuxolimab. Every receptor here comes from an adult with an advanced solid tumor such as melanoma, head and neck, liver or kidney cancer. CDR3s include the opening cysteine and the closing phenylalanine or tryptophan. The D gene is left open where the match is weak. Expanded clones are given a class, and other clones once, few, many or no size at all.

V gene: TRBV30
D gene: .
clone size: .
J gene: TRBJ2-7
CDR3 protein: CAWSVWGDEQYF
CDR3 DNA: TGTGCCTGGAGTGTATGGGGGGACGAGCAGTACTTC

V gene: TRBV19
D gene: TRBD1
clone size: .
J gene: TRBJ1-4
CDR3 protein: CASKSLDRGRNEKLFF
CDR3 DNA: TGTGCCAGTAAATCGCTAGACAGGGGGAGAAATGAAAAACTGTTTTTT

V gene: TRBV7-2
D gene: TRBD1
clone size: .
J gene: TRBJ1-1
CDR3 protein: CASSPQGAPGTEAFF
CDR3 DNA: TGTGCCAGCAGCCCCCAGGGGGCCCCAGGCACTGAAGCTTTCTTT

V gene: TRBV28
D gene: .
clone size: .
J gene: TRBJ1-1
CDR3 protein: CASSLIAGNTEAFF
CDR3 DNA: TGTGCCAGCAGTTTAATTGCAGGGAACACTGAAGCTTTCTTT

V gene: TRBV19
D gene: .
clone size: .
J gene: TRBJ1-1
CDR3 protein: CASSLGTPGRGTEAFF
CDR3 DNA: TGTGCCAGCTCATTGGGGACCCCCGGACGTGGCACTGAAGCTTTCTTT

V gene: TRBV28
D gene: .
clone size: .
J gene: TRBJ1-2
CDR3 protein: CASSLVGGYGYTF
CDR3 DNA: TGTGCCAGCAGTTTGGTGGGCGGGTATGGCTACACCTTC

V gene: TRBV6-6
D gene: .
clone size: .
J gene: TRBJ1-5
CDR3 protein: CASSYSNDQPQHF
CDR3 DNA: TGTGCCAGCAGTTACTCCAATGATCAGCCCCAGCATTTT

V gene: TRBV9
D gene: .
clone size: few
J gene: TRBJ1-1
CDR3 protein: CASSAHETEAFF
CDR3 DNA: TGTGCCAGCAGCGCTCACGAGACTGAAGCTTTCTTT

V gene: TRBV19
D gene: TRBD1
clone size: once
J gene: TRBJ2-7
CDR3 protein: CASSGTGEVKQYF
CDR3 DNA: TGTGCCAGTAGTGGGACAGGCGAGGTCAAGCAGTACTTC

V gene: TRBV5-1
D gene: .
clone size: .
J gene: TRBJ1-1
CDR3 protein: CASSFGQNTEAFF
CDR3 DNA: TGCGCCAGCAGCTTCGGACAGAACACTGAAGCTTTCTTT

V gene: TRBV9
D gene: TRBD1
clone size: .
J gene: TRBJ1-4
CDR3 protein: CASGDRGGEKLFF
CDR3 DNA: TGTGCCAGCGGCGACAGGGGGGGAGAAAAACTGTTTTTT

V gene: TRBV7-2
D gene: .
clone size: .
J gene: TRBJ2-7
CDR3 protein: CASSPGEEQYF
CDR3 DNA: TGTGCCAGCAGCCCCGGAGAAGAGCAGTACTTC

V gene: TRBV18
D gene: .
clone size: .
J gene: TRBJ2-1
CDR3 protein: CASSPSYEDEQFF
CDR3 DNA: TGTGCCAGCTCACCTTCGTACGAAGACGAGCAGTTCTTC

V gene: TRBV7-3
D gene: .
clone size: once
J gene: TRBJ1-1
CDR3 protein: CASSLKGGTTEAFF
CDR3 DNA: TGTGCCAGCAGCTTAAAGGGGGGTACCACTGAAGCTTTCTTT

V gene: TRBV6-5
D gene: .
clone size: .
J gene: TRBJ1-3
CDR3 protein: CATAFRPVSGNTIYF
CDR3 DNA: TGTGCCACCGCGTTTCGACCCGTCTCTGGAAACACCATATATTTT

V gene: TRBV9
D gene: TRBD1
clone size: once
J gene: TRBJ1-1
CDR3 protein: CASSVEQGGATEAFF
CDR3 DNA: TGTGCCAGCAGCGTAGAACAGGGGGGTGCGACTGAAGCTTTCTTT

V gene: TRBV28
D gene: .
clone size: .
J gene: TRBJ1-2
CDR3 protein: CASSATVSGYTF
CDR3 DNA: TGTGCCAGCAGTGCCACAGTAAGCGGCTACACCTTC

V gene: TRBV2
D gene: .
clone size: .
J gene: TRBJ2-7
CDR3 protein: CASSGGTTGVDEQYF
CDR3 DNA: TGTGCCAGCAGTGGAGGGACAACGGGAGTCGACGAGCAGTACTTC

V gene: TRBV28
D gene: .
clone size: .
J gene: TRBJ1-5
CDR3 protein: CASSFAVLGPRGDQPQHF
CDR3 DNA: TGTGCCAGCAGTTTCGCAGTCCTTGGGCCAAGGGGCGATCAGCCCCAGCATTTT

V gene: TRBV6-5
D gene: .
clone size: .
J gene: TRBJ1-6
CDR3 protein: CASSYRGNSPLHF
CDR3 DNA: TGTGCCAGCAGTTATCGGGGAAATTCACCCCTCCACTTT

V gene: TRBV10-3
D gene: TRBD2
clone size: once
J gene: TRBJ2-3
CDR3 protein: CAIGDGLAGSTDTQYF
CDR3 DNA: TGTGCCATCGGGGATGGACTAGCGGGGAGCACAGATACGCAGTATTTT

V gene: TRBV19
D gene: .
clone size: .
J gene: TRBJ2-1
CDR3 protein: CASSIEQQDYNEQFF
CDR3 DNA: TGTGCCAGTAGTATAGAACAGCAAGACTACAATGAGCAGTTCTTC

V gene: TRBV7-2
D gene: .
clone size: once
J gene: TRBJ1-1
CDR3 protein: CASSPALGGGTEAFF
CDR3 DNA: TGTGCCAGCAGCCCAGCGCTCGGGGGCGGCACTGAAGCTTTCTTT

V gene: TRBV27
D gene: TRBD2
clone size: .
J gene: TRBJ2-1
CDR3 protein: CASSLQAGGAYNEQFF
CDR3 DNA: TGTGCCAGCAGTTTACAAGCGGGGGGGGCCTACAATGAGCAGTTCTTC

V gene: TRBV5-4
D gene: TRBD1
clone size: .
J gene: TRBJ1-2
CDR3 protein: CASSSGQFNYGYTF
CDR3 DNA: TGTGCCAGCAGCTCGGGACAGTTTAACTATGGCTACACCTTC

V gene: TRBV18
D gene: .
clone size: .
J gene: TRBJ2-3
CDR3 protein: CASSPPSLADTQYF
CDR3 DNA: TGTGCCAGCTCACCACCGTCTTTGGCAGATACGCAGTATTTT

V gene: TRBV2
D gene: TRBD1
clone size: many
J gene: TRBJ1-6
CDR3 protein: CASSTDRVNSPLHF
CDR3 DNA: TGTGCCAGCAGTACAGACAGGGTAAATTCACCCCTCCACTTT

V gene: TRBV6-1
D gene: .
clone size: .
J gene: TRBJ2-5
CDR3 protein: CASATRPEETQYF
CDR3 DNA: TGTGCCAGCGCGACTAGGCCAGAAGAGACCCAGTACTTC

V gene: TRBV10-3
D gene: TRBD2
clone size: .
J gene: TRBJ2-3
CDR3 protein: CAINPKTSGGTSSTDTQYF
CDR3 DNA: TGTGCCATCAATCCCAAGACTAGCGGGGGGACTTCTAGCACAGATACGCAGTATTTT

V gene: TRBV23-1
D gene: .
clone size: .
J gene: TRBJ2-5
CDR3 protein: CASKMGCGETQYF
CDR3 DNA: TGCGCCAGCAAGATGGGGTGCGGAGAGACCCAGTACTTC

V gene: TRBV10-2
D gene: .
clone size: .
J gene: TRBJ1-2
CDR3 protein: CASRKKGRDTNYGYTF
CDR3 DNA: TGCGCCAGCAGGAAGAAGGGACGCGACACTAACTATGGCTACACCTTC

V gene: TRBV11-3
D gene: .
clone size: .
J gene: TRBJ2-2
CDR3 protein: CASSLTGRNVMNTGELFF
CDR3 DNA: TGTGCCAGCAGCTTAACAGGGAGAAACGTAATGAACACCGGGGAGCTGTTTTTT

V gene: TRBV21-1
D gene: .
clone size: .
J gene: TRBJ1-1
CDR3 protein: CASSGNIDSLNTEAFF
CDR3 DNA: TGTGCCAGCAGCGGTAATATCGACAGCTTGAACACTGAAGCTTTCTTT

V gene: TRBV29-1
D gene: .
clone size: .
J gene: TRBJ2-1
CDR3 protein: CSAGERDINEQFF
CDR3 DNA: TGCAGCGCTGGGGAAAGGGACATCAATGAGCAGTTCTTC

V gene: TRBV5-1
D gene: .
clone size: .
J gene: TRBJ1-1
CDR3 protein: CASSSSGTGGTEAFF
CDR3 DNA: TGCGCCAGCAGCAGCTCCGGGACGGGAGGCACTGAAGCTTTCTTT

V gene: TRBV25-1
D gene: .
clone size: .
J gene: TRBJ1-5
CDR3 protein: CASRQGSNQPQHF
CDR3 DNA: TGTGCCAGCAGACAGGGTAGCAATCAGCCCCAGCATTTT

V gene: TRBV2
D gene: TRBD1
clone size: .
J gene: TRBJ1-1
CDR3 protein: CASSEATGGTNTEAFF
CDR3 DNA: TGTGCCAGCAGTGAAGCGACAGGGGGTACGAACACTGAAGCTTTCTTT

V gene: TRBV28
D gene: .
clone size: .
J gene: TRBJ1-6
CDR3 protein: CALGRSDYNSPLHF
CDR3 DNA: TGTGCCCTGGGGCGATCCGACTATAATTCACCCCTCCACTTT

V gene: TRBV29-1
D gene: .
clone size: .
J gene: TRBJ1-1
CDR3 protein: CSVGTVNTEAFF
CDR3 DNA: TGCAGCGTGGGGACGGTGAACACTGAAGCTTTCTTT

V gene: TRBV19
D gene: TRBD1
clone size: .
J gene: TRBJ1-3
CDR3 protein: CATTGTGAGNTIYF
CDR3 DNA: TGTGCCACCACCGGGACAGGGGCTGGAAACACCATATATTTT